This record looks at one T cell receptor beta chain sequence and its context. The data are from a study of blood T cell repertoires in COVID-19. Across the whole study: The United States, Italy and Spain provided the acute and convalescent COVID-19 samples. PBMCs, B-cell-depleted T cells, or T cells were the source of the cDNA or gDNA that made up the material.

Germline CDR1 reads ENHRY; CDR2 reads SYGVKD. The CDR3 covers 12 residues. Trimming took off 6 bases at V and 1 base at J, with 7 bases between the two ends. Clones were sequenced by immunoSEQ multiplex PCR, and TCRdb holds only the in-frame ones, with some missing. The data contain roughly 68,000 clones, about 81% of them singletons. Sequenced input: peripheral blood. This sequence joins TRBV10-3 and TRBJ2-7; no definite D call. The sequence derives from a human donor in a cohort sampled during active COVID-19. CDR3: CAIRADSYEQYF. In nucleotides, the CDR3 is TGTGCCATCAGGGCAGATTCCTACGAGCAGTACTTC.